This TCR beta chain was documented in a study of Ad26.COV2.S vaccination and SARS-CoV-2 variants. Trimming pared 1 base from V and 4 bases from J, leaving 8 bases between. Germline values: CDR1 SGHNT, CDR2 YYREEE (reference sequence). The CDR3 sequence is 13 residues long. Study conclusions and caveats: Recipients given vaccine exceeded placebo recipients in spike-specific TCR breadth.

A remark on this clone: The antigen remains undetermined.

The treatment was: about 20 received Ad26.COV2.S at low or high dose, single or two shots; roughly 5 received placebo; per-sample allocation not given. Sampling happened 63 days after the first vaccine or placebo injection. Donation was by an adult aged 18-55 years who was in Boston. Sequencing used immunoSEQ multiplex PCR; TCRdb keeps in-frame clones, though not all of them. The repertoire consists of approximately 300,000 clones, with around four fifths occurring once and the leading ten covering roughly 2%. The sequence came from a person between 18 and 65 years old who received the Ad26.COV2.S COVID-19 vaccine or a placebo. Sequenced here: peripheral blood, sampled in a trial of Ad26.COV2.S vaccine versus placebo. J is TRBJ2-5 and V is TRBV5-4, with D unclear. The chain's CDR3 is CASSLRDSETQYF. The CDR3 DNA sequence: TGTGCCAGCAGCTTGAGGGATTCAGAGACCCAGTACTTC. Together with reference TRBV5-4 and TRBJ2-5, the CDR3 gives the full variable domain: ETGVTQSPTHLIKTRGQQVTLRCSSQSGHNTVSWYQQALGQGPQFIFQYYREEENGRGNFPPRFSGLQFPNYSSELNVNALELDDSALYLCASSLRDSETQYFGPGTRLLVL.